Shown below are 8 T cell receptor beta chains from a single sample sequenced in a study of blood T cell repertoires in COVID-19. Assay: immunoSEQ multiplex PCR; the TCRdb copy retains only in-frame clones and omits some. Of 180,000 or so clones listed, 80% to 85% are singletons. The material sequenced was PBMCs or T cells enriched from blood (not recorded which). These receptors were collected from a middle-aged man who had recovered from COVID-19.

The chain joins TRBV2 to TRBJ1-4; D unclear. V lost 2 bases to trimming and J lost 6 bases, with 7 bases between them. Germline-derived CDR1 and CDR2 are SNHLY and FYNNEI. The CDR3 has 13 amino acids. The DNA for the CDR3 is TGTGCCAGCAGTGAAAACAGAGATGAAAAACTGTTTTTT. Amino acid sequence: CASSENRDEKLFF.

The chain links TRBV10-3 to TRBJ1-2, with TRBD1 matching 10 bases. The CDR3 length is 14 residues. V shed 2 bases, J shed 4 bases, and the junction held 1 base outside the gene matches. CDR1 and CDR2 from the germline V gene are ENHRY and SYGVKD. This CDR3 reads CAISEGDRGYGYTF. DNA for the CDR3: TGTGCCATCAGTGAGGGGGACAGGGGCTATGGCTACACCTTC.

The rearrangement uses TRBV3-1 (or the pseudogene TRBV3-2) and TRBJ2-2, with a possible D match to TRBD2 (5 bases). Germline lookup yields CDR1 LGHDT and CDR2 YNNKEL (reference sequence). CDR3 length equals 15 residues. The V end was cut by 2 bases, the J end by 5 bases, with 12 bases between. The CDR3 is CASSQLTSPTGELFF. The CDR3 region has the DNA TGTGCCAGCAGCCAACTTACTAGTCCAACCGGGGAGCTGTTTTTT.

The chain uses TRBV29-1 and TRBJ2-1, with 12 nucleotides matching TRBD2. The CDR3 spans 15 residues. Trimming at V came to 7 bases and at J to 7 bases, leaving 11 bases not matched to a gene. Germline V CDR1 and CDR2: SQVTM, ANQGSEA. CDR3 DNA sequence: TGCAGCGCGCCTAGCGGGGGGGCCTTAGTAAATGAGCAGTTCTTC. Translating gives CSAPSGGALVNEQFF.

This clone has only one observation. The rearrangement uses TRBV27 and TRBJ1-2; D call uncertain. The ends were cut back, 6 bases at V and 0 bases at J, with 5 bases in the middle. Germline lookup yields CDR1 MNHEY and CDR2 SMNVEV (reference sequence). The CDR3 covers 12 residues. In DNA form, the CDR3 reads TGTGCCAGCAGGGCCGCTAACTATGGCTACACCTTC. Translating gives CASRAANYGYTF.

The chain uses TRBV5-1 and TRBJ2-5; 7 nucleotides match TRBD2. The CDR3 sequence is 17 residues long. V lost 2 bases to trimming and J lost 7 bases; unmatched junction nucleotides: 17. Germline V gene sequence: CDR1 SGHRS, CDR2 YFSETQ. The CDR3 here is CASSFRPGTTEEGTQYF. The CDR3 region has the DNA TGCGCCAGCAGCTTTAGACCCGGGACTACCGAAGAGGGGACCCAGTACTTC.

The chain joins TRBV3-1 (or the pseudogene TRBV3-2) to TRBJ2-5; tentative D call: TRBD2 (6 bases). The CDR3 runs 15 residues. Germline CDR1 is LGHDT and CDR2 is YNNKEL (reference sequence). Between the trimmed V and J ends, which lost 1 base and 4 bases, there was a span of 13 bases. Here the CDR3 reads CASSQGSQGGETQYF. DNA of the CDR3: TGTGCCAGCAGCCAAGGCAGTCAGGGAGGAGAGACCCAGTACTTC.

CDR3 bases: TGTGCCAGCAGTTACGAAAGGGGGAATCAGCCCCAGCATTTT. It encodes CASSYERGNQPQHF. The genes are TRBV6-5 and TRBJ1-5, with D possibly TRBD1 on 6 matching bases. The germline gives CDR1 MNHEY, CDR2 SVGAGI. The length of the CDR3 is 14 residues. V lost 2 bases and J 4 bases, leaving 9 bases between the germline ends.